One and the same sample provided the 29 T cell receptor beta chains below, sequenced in a study of monozygotic twins with cystic fibrosis. Sequenced by immunoSEQ multiplex PCR; TCRdb stores in-frame clones only, minus some. The table has around 20,000 clones, 85% to 90% seen once; the top ten hold over 1%. Sequencing used blood. All receptors derive from a woman aged 30 to 39 with cystic fibrosis.

This chain connects TRBV5-1 to TRBJ1-6; 7 bases fit TRBD1. This CDR3 is 14 amino acids long. CDR1 is SGHRS, CDR2 YFSETQ, per germline. The trim removed 2 bases at V and 7 bases at J, leaving 3 bases unmatched. In nucleotides, the CDR3 is TGCGCCAGCAGCTTACAGGGGTTCAATTCACCCCTCCACTTT. Translated: CASSLQGFNSPLHF.

This chain uses TRBV20-1 with TRBJ2-1; D uncertain. CDR1 is DFQATT and CDR2 is SNEGSKA in the germline V gene (reference sequence). The CDR3 has 10 amino acids. Trimming took off 4 bases at V and 10 bases at J, with 8 bases between the two ends. The CDR3 coding sequence is TGCAGTGCTAACGACGAGGAGCAGTTCTTC. This gives the protein CSANDEEQFF.

The CDR3 DNA reads as TGCAGCGTTGAGGTTTGGTCTCAAGAGACCCAGTACTTC. Encoded protein: CSVEVWSQETQYF. This rearrangement joins TRBV29-1 to TRBJ2-5; D is unresolved. Germline V gives CDR1 SQVTM, CDR2 ANQGSEA. The CDR3 loop spans 13 amino acids. With 3 bases removed from V and 2 bases from J, the gap between germline ends came to 10 bases.

V and J are TRBV7-2 and TRBJ2-3; no reliable D call. Germline CDR1 SGHTA, CDR2 FQGNSA. Deletions cut 6 bases from V and 0 bases from J, with 13 bases between. This CDR3 contains 15 residues. The CDR3 sequence is CASSRSIGSTDTQYF. The CDR3 DNA sequence: TGTGCCAGCAGTCGATCTATCGGTAGCACAGATACGCAGTATTTT.

V is TRBV7-2 and J is TRBJ2-3; D may match TRBD1 or TRBD2 (5 bases each). Trimming cost V 5 bases and J 1 base, with 10 bases left between them. The CDR3 consists of 14 residues. Per the germline V gene, CDR1 is SGHTA and CDR2 is FQGNSA. DNA of the CDR3: TGTGCCAGCAGCCCGATGGGGGGCACAGATACGCAGTATTTT. This translates into CASSPMGGTDTQYF.

The chain couples TRBV5-1 to TRBJ2-6, with D perhaps given as TRBD1 or TRBD2 (5 bases each). Germline CDR1 SGHRS, CDR2 YFSETQ. V shed 2 bases and J shed 0 bases, with 12 bases lying between them. This CDR3 has 17 residues. The CDR3 bases are TGCGCCAGCAGCTTACGGGACGTGAGCTCTGGGGCCAACGTCCTGACTTTC. Its translation is CASSLRDVSSGANVLTF.

The table lists this clone with a count of one. This chain joins TRBV5-4 and TRBJ2-7; TRBD1 might be the D (5 bases). V shed 1 base and J shed 7 bases, with 15 bases lying between them. The CDR3 is made up of 14 amino acids. Germline CDR1 SGHNT, CDR2 YYREEE (reference sequence). The DNA of the CDR3 is TGTGCCAGCAGCTTGTCTTGGACATTGGGGGAGCAGTACTTC. This sequence encodes CASSLSWTLGEQYF.

V and J are TRBV7-9 and TRBJ1-1, with D possibly matching TRBD1 (6 bases). CDR3 length: 14 residues. Per germline, CDR1 SEHNR and CDR2 FQNEAQ (reference sequence). V was cut by 3 bases and J by 5 bases, with 13 bases left in between. The CDR3 here is CASSFGGALTEAFF. The CDR3 nucleotides read TGTGCCAGCAGCTTCGGGGGGGCTCTTACTGAAGCTTTCTTT.

There are a few counts of this clone. The genes are TRBV27 and TRBJ1-1; D gene uncertain. CDR1 and CDR2 from the germline V gene are MNHEY and SMNVEV (reference sequence). V was pared by 0 bases and J by 2 bases, with 10 bases between. The CDR3 has 15 residues. The CDR3 nucleotides read TGTGCCAGCAGTTTATCTGGCGCGGGAAACACTGAAGCTTTCTTT. It is translated as CASSLSGAGNTEAFF.

CDR3: CASSYDLKAGAEAFF. The CDR3 region has the DNA TGTGCCAGCAGTTACGACCTCAAGGCGGGGGCTGAAGCTTTCTTT. The gene calls are TRBV6-5 and TRBJ1-1, with D possibly matching TRBD1 (5 bases). CDR3 length: 15 amino acids. Germline V lookup: CDR1 MNHEY, CDR2 SVGAGI. V was shortened by 2 bases and J by 6 bases, with 16 bases between the two germline ends.

This clone was counted a few times. The V gene is TRBV13, the J gene TRBJ1-3; no reliable D call. This CDR3 is built from 17 residues. V was trimmed by 0 bases and J by 0 bases, leaving 12 bases between them. The germline CDR1 and CDR2 sequences are PRHDT and FYEKMQ (reference sequence). The CDR3, as DNA: TGTGCCAGCAGCTTAGGGGCCCGTGACCACTCTGGAAACACCATATATTTT. It yields the protein CASSLGARDHSGNTIYF.

The chain has TRBV5-4 and TRBJ2-1; TRBD2 might be the D (6 bases). Per germline, CDR1 SGHNT and CDR2 YYREEE (reference sequence). The CDR3 runs to 14 residues. V was shortened by 3 bases and J by 4 bases, with 11 bases between the two germline ends. This chain's CDR3 is CASSSGTLYNEQFF. The DNA of the CDR3 is TGTGCCAGCAGCTCCGGGACTCTTTACAATGAGCAGTTCTTC.

This sequence joins TRBV9 and TRBJ1-1; the D is unclear. This CDR3 is 14 amino acids long. Per the germline V gene, CDR1 is SGDLS and CDR2 is YYNGEE. With 4 bases removed from V and 0 bases from J, the gap between germline ends came to 10 bases. The CDR3 is CASSQSWLNTEAFF. DNA for the CDR3: TGTGCCAGCAGCCAAAGCTGGCTGAACACTGAAGCTTTCTTT.

The rearrangement uses TRBV5-1 and TRBJ2-5; perhaps TRBD1 as D (6 bases). CDR3 length: 15 residues. The V and J ends lost 4 bases and 2 bases respectively, with 15 bases between them. Germline V gene lookup returns CDR1 SGHRS and CDR2 YFSETQ. The CDR3: CASSASGTLQETQYF. The CDR3, as DNA: TGCGCCAGCAGCGCTTCCGGGACACTGCAAGAGACCCAGTACTTC.

The V call is TRBV7-2, the J call TRBJ1-2; D not certain. The CDR3 contains 12 residues. Germline loops: CDR1 SGHTA, CDR2 FQGNSA. V was cut by 2 bases and J by 2 bases, with 3 bases left in between. The CDR3 region has the DNA TGTGCCAGCAGCTTAAGCAACTATGGCTACACCTTC. Translation gives CASSLSNYGYTF.

The chain couples TRBV4-3 to TRBJ2-1; 8 bases fit TRBD2. V lost 0 bases, J lost 9 bases, and 13 bases stayed unmatched. Germline CDR1 is LGHNA and CDR2 is YSLEER. This CDR3 comprises 17 residues. The CDR3 coding sequence is TGCGCCAGCAGCCAAGAAATCCCCCGGGGGGGCATTAGTGAGCAGTTCTTC. It translates to CASSQEIPRGGISEQFF.

A word on this clone: A read error may account for a junction end that differs from germline. The chain employs TRBV11-3 and TRBJ1-1; possible D gene TRBD1, 5 bases. This CDR3 is 13 amino acids long. Germline V CDR1 and CDR2: SGHNT, YENEEA. CDR3 protein: CASSLDRNTEAFF. CDR3 nucleotides: TGTGCCAGCAGCCTAGACAGGAACACTGAAGCTTTCTTT.

The gene calls are TRBV7-8 and TRBJ2-7; 8 bases are shared with TRBD1. The CDR3 length is 15 residues. V dropped 5 bases and J dropped 2; count of bases not matched to a gene: 8. Germline CDR1 reads SGHVS; CDR2 reads FQNEAQ. The CDR3 DNA reads TGTGCCAGCAGCCGTAACCGGGACAGGACCTACGAGCAGTACTTC. Translation: CASSRNRDRTYEQYF. Supplemented by reference TRBV7-8 and TRBJ2-7, the full variable domain reads GAGVSQSPRYKVAKRGQDVALRCDPISGHVSLFWYQQALGQGPEFLTYFQNEAQLDKSGLPSDRFFAERPEGSVSTLKIQRTQQEDSAVYLCASSRNRDRTYEQYFGPGTRLTVT.

The rearrangement joins TRBV6-6 to TRBJ2-6; D possibly corresponds to TRBD1 (6 bases). The CDR3 covers 16 residues. Trimming took off 6 bases at V and 1 base at J, with 13 bases between the two ends. The V gene's germline CDR1 is MNHNY and CDR2 SVGAGI (reference sequence). CDR3: CASSPRTGSGANVLTF. Here the CDR3 DNA reads TGTGCCAGCAGCCCCAGAACAGGGTCTGGGGCCAACGTCCTGACTTTC.

This chain joins TRBV30 and TRBJ1-5; TRBD1 is a possible D gene (5 bases). Trimming removed 4 bases at V and 4 bases at J, with 11 bases between. The germline V gene has CDR1 GTSNPN and CDR2 SVGIG (reference sequence). There are 13 residues in the CDR3. CDR3 residues: CAWNYRMNQPQHF. The DNA of the CDR3 is TGTGCCTGGAACTACAGGATGAATCAGCCCCAGCATTTT.

The V call is TRBV2, the J call TRBJ1-5; 7 positions match TRBD1. This CDR3 has 15 amino acids. With 6 bases clipped from V and 4 bases from J, the junction kept 9 bases outside the gene matches. Germline-derived CDR1 and CDR2 are SNHLY and FYNNEI. The CDR3 sequence: CASREGAVKNQPQHF. The CDR3 DNA reads TGTGCCAGCAGAGAGGGGGCGGTCAAAAATCAGCCCCAGCATTTT.

The chain carries TRBV5-1 and TRBJ2-2; D unresolved. V was clipped by 7 bases and J by 0 bases, with 10 bases between them. CDR3 length: 14 amino acids. CDR1 is SGHRS and CDR2 is YFSETQ in the germline V gene. The CDR3, as DNA: TGCGCCAGCTGGAAGGGCTCGAACACCGGGGAGCTGTTTTTT. Its translation: CASWKGSNTGELFF.

The rearrangement links TRBV10-1 to TRBJ2-3; D is possibly TRBD1 or TRBD2 (5 bases each). The V and J ends lost 11 bases and 2 bases respectively, with 20 bases between them. This CDR3 has 15 residues. Germline V CDR1 and CDR2: WNHNN, SYGVQD (reference sequence). CDR3: CACYYRGENTDTQYF. CDR3 coding DNA: TGCGCCTGTTATTATCGAGGGGAGAACACAGATACGCAGTATTTT.

The chain employs TRBV18 and TRBJ2-2, with D hard to call. The germline gives CDR1 KGHSH, CDR2 LQKENI. The CDR3 totals 13 residues. V lost 1 base and J lost 4, with 4 bases in between. The DNA for the CDR3 is TGTGCCAGCTCACCACAGGGCACCGGGGAGCTGTTTTTT. This encodes CASSPQGTGELFF.

This chain links TRBV10-3 with TRBJ2-3, with D unclear. V shed 2 bases and J shed 14 bases, with 20 bases lying between them. From germline, CDR1 is ENHRY and CDR2 SYGVKD. The CDR3 has 14 amino acids. As DNA, the CDR3 is TGTGCCATCAGTGAGCCTCGCCTTATGGTACCTCGGTATTTT. Its protein product is CAISEPRLMVPRYF.

This clone has only one observation. The rearrangement links TRBV7-6 to TRBJ2-2, with unresolved D. The CDR3 loop spans 16 amino acids. Germline V gives CDR1 SGHVS, CDR2 FNYEAQ. V was pared by 4 bases and J by 4 bases, with 16 bases between. The chain's CDR3 is CASSSDRAPGTGELFF. In nucleotides, the CDR3 is TGTGCCAGCAGCTCCGACCGGGCGCCGGGCACCGGGGAGCTGTTTTTT.

The genes are TRBV7-9 and TRBJ1-1; the D is unclear. Germline CDR1 SEHNR, CDR2 FQNEAQ (reference sequence). Trimming removed 3 bases at V and 1 base at J, with 6 bases between. The CDR3 runs 13 residues. CDR3 sequence reads: CASSFIQNTEAFF. As DNA, the CDR3 is TGTGCCAGCAGCTTTATCCAGAACACTGAAGCTTTCTTT.

V is TRBV10-2 and J is TRBJ2-2, with 8 bases aligning to TRBD2. The ends lost 8 bases at V and 6 bases at J; junction bases unmatched: 8. Germline CDR1 WSHSY, CDR2 SAAADI. The CDR3 loop spans 14 amino acids. CDR3 nucleotides: TGCGCCAGCTGGAGGCGGGGGGTGGCCGGGGAGCTGTTTTTT. This sequence encodes CASWRRGVAGELFF.

The chain combines TRBV2 with TRBJ1-6; tentatively, D is TRBD1 (5 bases). The germline V and J ends were trimmed by 8 bases and 8 bases, with 16 bases remaining between them. The CDR3 loop spans 14 amino acids. Germline V CDR1 and CDR2: SNHLY, FYNNEI. For the CDR3, the DNA is TGTGCCAGCGGACGACAGAGGGTGGATTCACCCCTCCACTTT. Its protein product is CASGRQRVDSPLHF.